Here is one T cell receptor (beta chain) with its context. This table comes from immunoSEQ multiplex PCR, and its TCRdb copy is limited to in-frame clones, with some not included. The sample holds approximately 150,000 clones, approximately 80% seen once. This sample was included in a study of blood T cell repertoires in COVID-19. The V segment lost 0 bases and the J segment 6 bases; nucleotides outside the gene matches: 5. Per the germline V gene, CDR1 is KGHSH and CDR2 is LQKENI. The CDR3 extends over 14 amino acids. This sequence joins TRBV18 and TRBJ2-7; 7 positions match TRBD1. This sequence was found in a woman aged 45-59 years with acute or convalescent COVID-19. The sample taken for sequencing was peripheral blood. This CDR3 reads CASSPPDRAVEQYF. CDR3 nucleotide sequence: TGTGCCAGCTCACCACCTGACAGGGCGGTCGAGCAGTACTTC.